These 14 T cell receptor beta chains share one sample of origin, sequenced in a study of blood T cell repertoires in COVID-19. The data were produced by immunoSEQ multiplex PCR, yet TCRdb's version contains in-frame clones alone and is incomplete. The sample yields about 370,000 clones, approximately 87% seen once. Specimen: peripheral blood. These receptors were obtained from a woman in her thirties with COVID-19, enrolled during active disease.

This sequence joins TRBV5-1 and TRBJ2-7; 7 nucleotides line up with TRBD2. The trim removed 6 bases at V and 3 bases at J, leaving 9 bases unmatched. Germline V gene data show CDR1 as SGHRS and CDR2 as YFSETQ. The CDR3 runs to 14 residues. The CDR3: CASNPGLTFYEQYF. As DNA, the CDR3 is TGCGCCAGCAACCCGGGACTAACCTTCTACGAGCAGTACTTC.

In this sample, this clone turned up once. The CDR3 protein is CASSPGTAGANVLTF. The CDR3 region has the DNA TGTGCCAGCAGCCCGGGGACAGCTGGGGCCAACGTCCTGACTTTC. The V call is TRBV7-3, the J call TRBJ2-6; TRBD1 matches at 7 bases. The V segment lost 5 bases and the J segment 2 bases; nucleotides outside the gene matches: 3. The length of the CDR3 is 15 residues. Germline loops: CDR1 SGHTA, CDR2 FQGTGA.

The chain is built from TRBV5-1 and TRBJ2-7; 7 bases are shared with TRBD2. The J segment lost 3 bases and the V segment lost 4 bases, leaving 10 bases of the junction unmatched. The germline gives CDR1 SGHRS, CDR2 YFSETQ. The CDR3 length is 15 residues. The CDR3 bases are TGCGCCAGCAGCCCCTGGTCTAGCGGAATCTACGAGCAGTACTTC. Protein: CASSPWSSGIYEQYF.

The rearrangement links TRBV18 to TRBJ1-5, with D possibly being TRBD1 (6 bases). The V end lost 3 bases, the J end lost 10 bases, and 13 bases lay between the germline ends. The germline CDR1 and CDR2 sequences are KGHSH and LQKENI. The CDR3 sequence is 13 residues long. Here the CDR3 reads CASSPQGRSPQHF. The CDR3 DNA is TGTGCCAGCTCACCTCAGGGGAGAAGTCCCCAGCATTTT.

The chain has TRBV19 and TRBJ2-7; no firm D call. Germline assignment: CDR1 LNHDA and CDR2 SQIVND (reference sequence). V was clipped by 3 bases and J by 1 base, with 7 bases between them. The CDR3 contains 13 residues. The CDR3 sequence: CASSMGISYEQYF. The CDR3 DNA reads TGTGCCAGTAGTATGGGCATTTCCTACGAGCAGTACTTC.

This chain connects TRBV14 to TRBJ2-5; 9 positions agree with TRBD1. Trimming removed 2 bases from V and 2 bases from J; junction bases left unmatched: 9. Germline V gene data show CDR1 as SGHDN and CDR2 as FVKESK. CDR3 size: 17 residues. In nucleotides, the CDR3 is TGTGCCAGCAGCCAACCGGGACAGGGACCCCCACAAGAGACCCAGTACTTC. Amino acids: CASSQPGQGPPQETQYF.

The rearrangement joins TRBV6-2 or TRBV6-3 to TRBJ2-7, with TRBD2 matching over 8 bases. The CDR3 is 16 amino acids. With 6 bases clipped from V and 2 bases from J, the junction kept 12 bases outside the gene matches. CDR1 and CDR2 from the germline V gene are MNHEY and SVGEGT. CDR3: CASSPTIAGLAYEQYF. As DNA, the CDR3 is TGTGCCAGCAGCCCAACCATAGCGGGGCTTGCCTACGAGCAGTACTTC.

The CDR3 region has the DNA TGTGCCAGCAGTTACCGTTTCGGCTATGGCTACACCTTC. Translated, it gives CASSYRFGYGYTF. The chain is built from TRBV27 and TRBJ1-2; no firm D call. The V end was cut by 4 bases, the J end by 4 bases, with 10 bases between. Per the germline V gene, CDR1 is MNHEY and CDR2 is SMNVEV (reference sequence). The CDR3 has 13 amino acids.

The rearrangement uses TRBV6-5 and TRBJ2-7; D perhaps matches TRBD2 (6 bases). The CDR3 is 15 residues long. Trimming removed 4 bases at V and 1 base at J, with 14 bases between. The germline gives CDR1 MNHEY, CDR2 SVGAGI. The chain's CDR3 is CASSLEGGMSYEQYF. As DNA, the CDR3 is TGTGCCAGCAGTTTGGAGGGAGGTATGTCCTACGAGCAGTACTTC.

This clone was recorded only once. V gene TRBV2 combines with J gene TRBJ2-3; 9 bases are a match to TRBD1. There are 16 residues in the CDR3. CDR1 is SNHLY and CDR2 is FYNNEI in the germline V gene. V shed 6 bases, J shed 3 bases, and the junction held 10 bases outside the gene matches. CDR3 in DNA: TGTGCCAGCAGGGTCCGGGGACAGGGAGCAACAGATACGCAGTATTTT. This encodes CASRVRGQGATDTQYF.

Comments on this clone: Distinct nucleotide sequences in the sample also encode this CDR3. This CDR3 is CASSLGGQSYEQYF. CDR3 bases: TGTGCCAGCAGCTTAGGGGGACAGTCCTACGAGCAGTACTTC. The chain has TRBV11-3 and TRBJ2-7, with 7 bases that match TRBD1. The CDR3 sequence is 14 residues long. V lost 1 base and J lost 1; bases outside the gene matches: 1. Germline CDR1 reads SGHNT; CDR2 reads YENEEA.

Only one count was recorded for this clone. This clone may be a read error of a much larger clone one base away. This rearrangement joins TRBV6-5 to TRBJ2-7; 8 positions agree with TRBD1. V was clipped by 2 bases and J by 6 bases; unmatched bases: 0. CDR1 MNHEY and CDR2 SVGAGI come from the germline V gene. This CDR3 region has 12 residues. The CDR3 nucleotides read TGTGCCAGCAGTTACACAGGGGGCGAGCAGTACTTC. It is translated as CASSYTGGEQYF.

The chain uses TRBV2 and TRBJ1-1, with D possibly TRBD1 on 5 matching bases. The V gene's germline CDR1 is SNHLY and CDR2 FYNNEI. The V end was cut by 6 bases, the J end by 0 bases, with 8 bases between. The CDR3 sequence is 13 residues long. DNA for the CDR3: TGTGCCAGCAGGGCGACAGTGAACACTGAAGCTTTCTTT. Translated: CASRATVNTEAFF.

This clone was counted once. The chain has TRBV10-1 and TRBJ2-3, with unresolved D. Germline V gene lookup returns CDR1 WNHNN and CDR2 SYGVQD (reference sequence). The CDR3 length is 11 residues. The CDR3 loop reads CPPPGGDTQYF. For the CDR3, the DNA is TGCCCCCCTCCGGGTGGAGATACGCAGTATTTT.